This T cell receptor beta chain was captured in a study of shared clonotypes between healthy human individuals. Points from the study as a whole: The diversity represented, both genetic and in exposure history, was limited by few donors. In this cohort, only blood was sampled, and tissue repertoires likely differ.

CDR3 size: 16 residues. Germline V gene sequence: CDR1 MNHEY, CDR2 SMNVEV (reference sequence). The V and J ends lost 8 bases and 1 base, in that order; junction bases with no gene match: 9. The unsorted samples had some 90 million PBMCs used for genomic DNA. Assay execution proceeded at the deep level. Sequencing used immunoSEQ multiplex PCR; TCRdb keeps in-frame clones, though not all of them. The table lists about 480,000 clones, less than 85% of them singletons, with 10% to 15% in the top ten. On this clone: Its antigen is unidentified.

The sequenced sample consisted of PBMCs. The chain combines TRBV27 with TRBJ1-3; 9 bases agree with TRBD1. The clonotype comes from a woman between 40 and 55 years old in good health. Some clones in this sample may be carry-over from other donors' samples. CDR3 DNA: TGTGCCAGCCGAAGGACAGGGGAATTGTCTGGAAACACCATATATTTT. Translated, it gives CASRRTGELSGNTIYF.